This TCR beta chain was retrieved from a study of PD-1 blockade in classical Hodgkin lymphoma. Specified time point: cycle 4 day 1 (C4D1), after six to seven weeks of nivolumab. Relapse after autologous stem cell transplantation occurred in every patient, and brentuximab vedotin exposure varied. Purification of CD4+ T cells from thawed PBMCs was achieved by magnetic negative selection. Best response was recorded as complete response, partial response or progressive disease. Generated by immunoSEQ multiplex PCR, the TCRdb table keeps only in-frame clones and is missing some. The top ten hold roughly 0.75% of the sample, which has tens of thousands of clones, about 86% seen once. The ends lost 4 bases at V and 6 bases at J; junction bases unmatched: 8. This CDR3 contains 14 residues. CDR1 and CDR2 from the germline V gene are MNHNS and SASEGT.

The chain couples TRBV6-1 to TRBJ2-7; 8 positions match TRBD2. The material sequenced was CD4+ T cells from blood, taken before the fourth cycle of nivolumab. The TCR comes from a human donor with classical Hodgkin lymphoma. This CDR3 is CASSGLTGGVEQYF. The CDR3 DNA is TGTGCCAGCAGTGGCCTGACGGGAGGGGTCGAGCAGTACTTC.